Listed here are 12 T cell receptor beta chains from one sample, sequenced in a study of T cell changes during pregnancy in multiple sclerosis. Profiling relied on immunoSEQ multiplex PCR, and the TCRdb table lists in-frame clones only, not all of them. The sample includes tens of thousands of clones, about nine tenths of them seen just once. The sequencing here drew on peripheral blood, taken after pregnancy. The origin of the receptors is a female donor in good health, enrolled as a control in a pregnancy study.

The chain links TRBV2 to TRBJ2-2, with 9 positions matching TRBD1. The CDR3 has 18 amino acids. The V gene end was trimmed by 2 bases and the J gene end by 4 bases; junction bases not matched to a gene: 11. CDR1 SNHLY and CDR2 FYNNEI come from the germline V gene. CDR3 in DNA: TGTGCCAGCAGTGAATCATCCCCGGGACAGGGTATCACCGGGGAGCTGTTTTTT. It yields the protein CASSESSPGQGITGELFF.

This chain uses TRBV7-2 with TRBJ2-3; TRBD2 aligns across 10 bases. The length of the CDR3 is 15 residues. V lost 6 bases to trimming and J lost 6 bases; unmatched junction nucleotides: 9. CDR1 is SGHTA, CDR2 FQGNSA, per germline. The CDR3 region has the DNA TGTGCCAGCAGGTTCACTAGCGGGGCCTACGATACGCAGTATTTT. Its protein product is CASRFTSGAYDTQYF.

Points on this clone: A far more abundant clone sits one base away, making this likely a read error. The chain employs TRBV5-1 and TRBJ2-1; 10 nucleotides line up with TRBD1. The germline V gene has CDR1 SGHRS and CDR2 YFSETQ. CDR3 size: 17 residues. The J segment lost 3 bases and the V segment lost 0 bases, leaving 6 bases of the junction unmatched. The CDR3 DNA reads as TGCGCCAGCAGCTTGGCCCCCGGGACAGGGGTCTACAATGAGCAGTTCTTC. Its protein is CASSLAPGTGVYNEQFF.

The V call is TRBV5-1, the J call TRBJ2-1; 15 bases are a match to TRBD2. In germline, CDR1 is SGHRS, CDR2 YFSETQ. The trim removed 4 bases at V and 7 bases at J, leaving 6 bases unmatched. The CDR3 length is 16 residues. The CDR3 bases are TGCGCCAGCAGCAAAGGGACTAGCGGGGGGCGGAATGAGCAGTTCTTC. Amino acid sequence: CASSKGTSGGRNEQFF.

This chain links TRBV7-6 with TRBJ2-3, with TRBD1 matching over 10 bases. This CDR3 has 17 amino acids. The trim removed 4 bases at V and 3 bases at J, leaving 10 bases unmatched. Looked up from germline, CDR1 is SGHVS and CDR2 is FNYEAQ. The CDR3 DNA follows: TGTGCCAGCAGCTCAGTCCCGGGACAGGGGAGGACAGATACGCAGTATTTT. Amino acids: CASSSVPGQGRTDTQYF.

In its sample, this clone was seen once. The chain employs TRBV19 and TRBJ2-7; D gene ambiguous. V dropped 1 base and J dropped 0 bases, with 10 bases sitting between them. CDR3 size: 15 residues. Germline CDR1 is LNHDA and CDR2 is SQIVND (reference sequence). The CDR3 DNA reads TGTGCCAGTAGTATAGGCCAGGCCGGCTCCTACGAGCAGTACTTC. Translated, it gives CASSIGQAGSYEQYF. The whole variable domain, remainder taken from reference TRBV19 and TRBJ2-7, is DGGITQSPKYLFRKEGQNVTLSCEQNLNHDAMYWYRQDPGQGLRLIYYSQIVNDFQKGDIAEGYSVSREKKESFPLTVTSAQKNPTAFYLCASSIGQAGSYEQYFGPGTRLTVT.

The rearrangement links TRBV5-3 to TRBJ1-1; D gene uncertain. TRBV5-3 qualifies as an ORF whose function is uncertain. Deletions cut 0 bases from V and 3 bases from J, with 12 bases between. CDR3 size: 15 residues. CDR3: CARSLASSAHTEAFF. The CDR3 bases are TGTGCCAGAAGCTTGGCAAGCAGCGCCCACACTGAAGCTTTCTTT.

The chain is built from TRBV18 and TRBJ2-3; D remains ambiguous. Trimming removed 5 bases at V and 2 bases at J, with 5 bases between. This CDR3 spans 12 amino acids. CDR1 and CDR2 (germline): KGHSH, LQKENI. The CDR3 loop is CASSIVTDTQYF. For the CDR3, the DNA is TGTGCCAGCTCAATAGTCACAGATACGCAGTATTTT.

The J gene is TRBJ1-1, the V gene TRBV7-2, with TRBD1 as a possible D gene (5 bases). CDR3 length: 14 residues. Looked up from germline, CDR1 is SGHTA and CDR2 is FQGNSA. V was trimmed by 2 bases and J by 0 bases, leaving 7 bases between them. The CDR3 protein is CASSLQGLNTEAFF. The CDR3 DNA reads TGTGCCAGCAGCTTACAGGGTCTGAACACTGAAGCTTTCTTT.

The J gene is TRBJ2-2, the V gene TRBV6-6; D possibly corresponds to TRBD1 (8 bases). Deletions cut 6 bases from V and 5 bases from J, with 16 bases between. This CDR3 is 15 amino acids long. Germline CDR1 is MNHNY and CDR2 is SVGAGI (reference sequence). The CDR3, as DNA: TGTGCCAGCAGAAGGACAGGGCGGGGGACCGGGGAGCTGTTTTTT. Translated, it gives CASRRTGRGTGELFF.

DNA of the CDR3: TGTGCCTGGAACCTCAATGGGGCACAAGAGACCCAGTACTTC. Protein product: CAWNLNGAQETQYF. This sequence joins TRBV30 and TRBJ2-5; perhaps TRBD1 as D (5 bases). Per the germline V gene, CDR1 is GTSNPN and CDR2 is SVGIG (reference sequence). Between the trimmed V and J ends, which lost 4 bases and 2 bases, there was a span of 14 bases. The CDR3 spans 14 residues.

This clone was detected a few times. This CDR3 is CASSQGAGTANSPLHF. As DNA, the CDR3 is TGCGCCAGCAGCCAAGGGGCCGGGACAGCTAATTCACCCCTCCACTTT. The V call is TRBV4-3, the J call TRBJ1-6; 7 bases fit TRBD1. Per the germline V gene, CDR1 is LGHNA and CDR2 is YSLEER. This CDR3 region has 16 residues. V was pared by 1 base and J by 6 bases, with 6 bases of the junction left unmatched.